This T cell receptor beta chain was observed in a study of shared clonotypes between healthy human individuals. Germline V gene data show CDR1 as MDHEN and CDR2 as SYDVKM. The CDR3 consists of 19 residues. V lost 2 bases and J lost 0, with 20 bases in between. Profiling relied on immunoSEQ multiplex PCR, and the TCRdb table lists in-frame clones only, not all of them. Seen here are around 500,000 clones, 78% observed once, and the top ten hold 9.5% to 15%. This chain links TRBV28 with TRBJ2-1; D may be TRBD2 (5 bases). The sample taken for sequencing was PBMCs. This clonotype was obtained from a woman in her thirties or forties in good health. Some clones in this sample may be carry-over from other donors' samples. CDR3 DNA sequence: TGTGCCAGCAGTTTAAGATTAGCGCGAGACCTAAGCTCCTACAATGAGCAGTTCTTC. Translating gives CASSLRLARDLSSYNEQFF. The variable domain in full, completed from reference TRBV28 and TRBJ2-1, reads DVKVTQSSRYLVKRTGEKVFLECVQDMDHENMFWYRQDPGLGLRLIYFSYDVKMKEKGDIPEGYSVSREKKERFSLILESASTNQTSMYLCASSLRLARDLSSYNEQFFGPGTRLTVL.